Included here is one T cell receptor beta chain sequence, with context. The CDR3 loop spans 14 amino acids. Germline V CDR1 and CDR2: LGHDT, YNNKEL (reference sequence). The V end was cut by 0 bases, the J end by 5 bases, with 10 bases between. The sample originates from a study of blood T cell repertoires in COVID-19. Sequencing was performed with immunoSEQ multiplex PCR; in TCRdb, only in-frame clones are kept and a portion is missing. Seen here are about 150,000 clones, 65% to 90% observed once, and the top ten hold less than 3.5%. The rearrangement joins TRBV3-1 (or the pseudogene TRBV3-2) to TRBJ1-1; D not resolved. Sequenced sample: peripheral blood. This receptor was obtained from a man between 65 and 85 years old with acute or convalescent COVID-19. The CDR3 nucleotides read TGTGCCAGCAGCCAAGAGAGAGGGTGGACTGAAGCTTTCTTT. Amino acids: CASSQERGWTEAFF.